This T cell receptor beta chain was found in a study of T cell responses to AZD1222 COVID-19 vaccine. A remark on this clone: Its cognate antigen is unknown.

Only in-frame clones appear in the TCRdb table, and some are missing; sequencing was by immunoSEQ multiplex PCR. The table includes 100,000 to 150,000 clones, around 90% detected once. The germline gives CDR1 KGHDR, CDR2 SFDVKD. This CDR3 spans 14 amino acids. V was clipped by 6 bases and J by 6 bases; unmatched bases: 6. Whole-study findings and limits: Researchers report vaccine-associated CD4 TCRs spanning spike, with dominance at 160-218 and 743-854. Scientists sampled the repertoires only once the peak T cell response had passed. Clonal diversity was possibly underestimated, and white British individuals and females predominated among donors.

This chain connects TRBV24-1 to TRBJ1-5; 8 positions agree with TRBD1. Material: peripheral blood, obtained 28 days after the second AZD1222 dose. The TCR was taken from an adult who received the AZD1222 COVID-19 vaccine. The CDR3 region is CATSRGQGIQPQHF. Here the CDR3 DNA reads TGTGCCACCAGTCGAGGACAGGGTATTCAGCCCCAGCATTTT.